The 28 T cell receptor beta chains presented below share a single source sample, sequenced in a study of cytomegalovirus exposure and HLA in healthy donors. PCR was performed using 60 Vbeta and 13 Jbeta primers. Only in-frame clones appear in the TCRdb table, and some are missing; sequencing was by immunoSEQ multiplex PCR. This repertoire includes 63,000 or so clones. The sample was PBMCs. These receptors came from a boy younger than 18 in good health and CMV-seronegative.

As concerns this clone: Additional DNA sequences in this sample encode the identical CDR3. The rearrangement joins TRBV5-1 to TRBJ1-5, with D perhaps matching TRBD1 (5 bases). Germline assignment: CDR1 SGHRS and CDR2 YFSETQ. Trimming removed 0 bases from V and 2 bases from J, with 6 bases in between. This CDR3 spans 14 amino acids. CDR3 sequence (DNA): TGCGCCAGCAGCTTGGAAGGGGGCAATCAGCCCCAGCATTTT. Protein: CASSLEGGNQPQHF.

The V call is TRBV2, the J call TRBJ2-7; 7 bases agree with TRBD1. Trimming at V came to 2 bases and at J to 3 bases, leaving 7 bases not matched to a gene. Germline-derived CDR1 and CDR2 are SNHLY and FYNNEI. The length of the CDR3 is 15 residues. CDR3: CASSEIAGGIYEQYF. The CDR3 region has the DNA TGTGCCAGCAGTGAAATAGCAGGGGGTATCTACGAGCAGTACTTC.

The chain joins TRBV7-6 to TRBJ1-2; D is possibly TRBD1 (6 bases). V dropped 1 base and J dropped 4 bases, with 13 bases sitting between them. This CDR3 comprises 15 residues. Germline CDR1 reads SGHVS; CDR2 reads FNYEAQ. DNA for the CDR3: TGTGCCAGCAGCTTAGAACTTACAGGGATCTATGGCTACACCTTC. Translated: CASSLELTGIYGYTF.

The rearrangement joins TRBV30 to TRBJ2-7; 7 bases match TRBD1. The CDR3 length is 13 residues. Germline-derived CDR1 and CDR2 are GTSNPN and SVGIG (reference sequence). The V segment lost 6 bases and the J segment 1 base; nucleotides outside the gene matches: 6. For the CDR3, the DNA is TGTGCCTGCCAGACAGGGCTGTCCTACGAGCAGTACTTC. Its protein product is CACQTGLSYEQYF.

The genes are TRBV25-1 and TRBJ2-3; 8 nucleotides agree with TRBD2. The germline V gene encodes CDR1 MGHDK and CDR2 SYGVNS. V trimming: 3 bases; J trimming: 2 bases; junction bases outside the gene matches: 10. There are 17 residues in the CDR3. CDR3 bases: TGTGCCAGCAGTGATCCCGGGGGGGGACATCTCACAGATACGCAGTATTTT. Protein sequence: CASSDPGGGHLTDTQYF.

As concerns this clone: A junction boundary mismatches the germline segment, possibly from a read error. This chain uses TRBV20-1 with TRBJ1-2; no firm D call. Per germline, CDR1 DFQATT and CDR2 SNEGSKA (reference sequence). The CDR3 extends over 10 amino acids. The CDR3 sequence is CSARYSVFLF. CDR3 DNA: TGCAGTGCTAGATATTCAGTTTTCCTCTTC.

V usage is TRBV7-2 and J usage is TRBJ1-1; D is unresolved. This CDR3 region has 16 residues. Germline values: CDR1 SGHTA, CDR2 FQGNSA. Trimming took off 1 base at V and 4 bases at J, with 16 bases between the two ends. The CDR3 coding sequence is TGTGCCAGCAGCTTAGGGAGGTCTGCGGTAGGCACTGAAGCTTTCTTT. It specifies CASSLGRSAVGTEAFF.

The chain employs TRBV9 and TRBJ2-5; D is unclear. V was clipped by 4 bases and J by 3 bases, with 7 bases between them. CDR1 is SGDLS, CDR2 YYNGEE, per germline. The CDR3 totals 12 residues. The CDR3 protein is CASSRSEETQYF. The CDR3 nucleotides are TGTGCCAGCAGCAGATCGGAAGAGACCCAGTACTTC.

The chain links TRBV6-4 to TRBJ2-2; unclear D gene. Germline V gene sequence: CDR1 MRHNA, CDR2 SNTAGT. The V gene lost 9 bases and the J gene lost 2 bases, with 13 bases spanning the gap. The CDR3 length is 14 residues. The CDR3 region is CASKGSRNTGELFF. In nucleotides, the CDR3 is TGTGCCAGTAAAGGTAGCAGAAACACCGGGGAGCTGTTTTTT.

CDR3 nucleotide sequence: TGTGCCAGCAGTTCTCGGACAGGGACCTACAATGAGCAGTTCTTC. Translated: CASSSRTGTYNEQFF. The chain carries TRBV6-6 and TRBJ2-1; 8 nucleotides match TRBD1. Trimming removed 4 bases from V and 2 bases from J; junction bases left unmatched: 4. CDR1 is MNHNY, CDR2 SVGAGI, per germline (reference sequence). This CDR3 spans 15 amino acids.

The chain carries TRBV21-1 and TRBJ2-4; TRBD1 is the table's D call and was not checked against the DNA. TRBV21-1 is a recognized pseudogene. The CDR3 has 12 amino acids. The CDR3 is CASSNRDRVGYF. The CDR3 DNA reads TGTGCCAGCAGCAACCGGGACAGGGTGGGGTACTTC.

The chain is built from TRBV19 and TRBJ1-2, with 7 bases fitting TRBD1. CDR1 is LNHDA and CDR2 is SQIVND in the germline V gene (reference sequence). Germline trimming cut 4 bases from V and 0 bases from J; bases unmatched to any gene: 2. This CDR3 is built from 14 residues. The CDR3 sequence is CASSTGQANYGYTF. CDR3 in DNA: TGTGCCAGTAGTACCGGACAGGCTAACTATGGCTACACCTTC.

The rearrangement joins TRBV4-2 to TRBJ2-7; D is possibly TRBD1 (5 bases). Germline-derived CDR1 and CDR2 are LGHNA and YNFKEQ. The CDR3 spans 14 residues. With 1 base removed from V and 0 bases from J, the gap between germline ends came to 7 bases. The CDR3, as DNA: TGTGCCAGCAGCCAAGTTAGGGGCTCCTACGAGCAGTACTTC. This translates into CASSQVRGSYEQYF.

V is TRBV5-6 and J is TRBJ2-1; D is possibly TRBD1 (6 bases). CDR1 SGHDT and CDR2 YYEEEE come from the germline V gene. This CDR3 is built from 14 residues. V lost 4 bases and J 9 bases, leaving 17 bases between the germline ends. The CDR3 nucleotides are TGTGCCAGCAGCCAGGGACACGGGGCGGGTGAGCAGTTCTTC. This translates into CASSQGHGAGEQFF.

The V gene is TRBV30, the J gene TRBJ2-7, with unresolved D. Trimming pared 0 bases from V and 2 bases from J, leaving 11 bases between. Germline V gene sequence: CDR1 GTSNPN, CDR2 SVGIG (reference sequence). This CDR3 is 14 amino acids long. The CDR3 bases are TGTGCCTGGAGTGTACCCAGAAGTCCCTACGAGCAGTACTTC. Its protein is CAWSVPRSPYEQYF.

The chain is built from TRBV5-1 and TRBJ2-3; D may be TRBD2 (6 bases). The CDR3 covers 14 residues. The germline V gene has CDR1 SGHRS and CDR2 YFSETQ. V lost 7 bases to trimming and J lost 1 base, with 13 bases between them. The CDR3 here is CASCGAHGTDTQYF. CDR3 nucleotides: TGCGCCAGCTGCGGGGCCCACGGCACAGATACGCAGTATTTT.

The V and J genes are TRBV28 and TRBJ1-1; no definite D call. CDR3 length: 12 amino acids. Germline V gene sequence: CDR1 MDHEN, CDR2 SYDVKM. Trimming took off 4 bases at V and 11 bases at J, with 14 bases between the two ends. CDR3 sequence: CASSSQTPRAFF. The CDR3 nucleotides are TGTGCCAGCAGTTCCCAGACCCCGAGGGCTTTCTTT. Based on the CDR3 plus reference TRBV28 and TRBJ1-1, the full variable domain is DVKVTQSSRYLVKRTGEKVFLECVQDMDHENMFWYRQDPGLGLRLIYFSYDVKMKEKGDIPEGYSVSREKKERFSLILESASTNQTSMYLCASSSQTPRAFFGQGTRLTVV.

The chain couples TRBV7-2 to TRBJ1-4, with D unclear. V was cut by 5 bases and J by 2 bases, with 9 bases left in between. Germline assignment: CDR1 SGHTA and CDR2 FQGNSA. The CDR3 sequence is 14 residues long. In nucleotides, the CDR3 is TGTGCCAGCAGCCTATCGTCCACTAATGAAAAACTGTTTTTT. Translated, it gives CASSLSSTNEKLFF.

This chain joins TRBV30 and TRBJ1-1; D unresolved. The V gene lost 0 bases and the J gene lost 12 bases, with 14 bases spanning the gap. This CDR3 region has 12 residues. Germline V gene data show CDR1 as GTSNPN and CDR2 as SVGIG (reference sequence). As DNA, the CDR3 is TGTGCCTGGAGTGTACGAGGAGGGTGGTCTTTCTTT. Amino acid sequence: CAWSVRGGWSFF.

The rearrangement uses TRBV9 and TRBJ1-1, with TRBD1 matching over 7 bases. CDR3 size: 14 residues. Germline V gene sequence: CDR1 SGDLS, CDR2 YYNGEE. Trimming took 3 bases from V and 2 from J; bases not matched to a gene: 4. CDR3 sequence reads: CASSAGTVNTEAFF. The CDR3 nucleotides read TGTGCCAGCAGCGCTGGGACAGTAAACACTGAAGCTTTCTTT.

V gene TRBV30 combines with J gene TRBJ2-1; TRBD2 agrees at 8 bases. The CDR3 spans 15 residues. Germline assignment: CDR1 GTSNPN and CDR2 SVGIG (reference sequence). The ends lost 6 bases at V and 6 bases at J; junction bases unmatched: 13. CDR3 nucleotides: TGTGCCTGCCGCCCACTAGCGGCCAATTTCAATGAGCAGTTCTTC. Amino acids: CACRPLAANFNEQFF.

The V call is TRBV7-9, the J call TRBJ2-1, with 12 bases fitting TRBD1. V lost 5 bases to trimming and J lost 7 bases; unmatched junction nucleotides: 12. CDR3 size: 17 residues. Germline V gives CDR1 SEHNR, CDR2 FQNEAQ (reference sequence). The CDR3 spells CASSPYSTGQGANEQFF. The CDR3 DNA reads as TGTGCCAGCAGCCCCTACTCTACGGGACAGGGGGCGAATGAGCAGTTCTTC.

V usage is TRBV7-2 and J usage is TRBJ1-2, with a tentative D call TRBD1 (5 bases). Germline V gene sequence: CDR1 SGHTA, CDR2 FQGNSA. V was clipped by 5 bases and J by 3 bases, with 13 bases between them. The CDR3 loop spans 14 amino acids. The CDR3 DNA reads as TGTGCCAGCAGCCCCCAGGGAGGGGACTATGGCTACACCTTC. Translation gives CASSPQGGDYGYTF.

The chain combines TRBV4-1 with TRBJ2-5, with TRBD2 matching over 11 bases. The J call may be in error: the DNA end matches TRBJ2-7 better. The length of the CDR3 is 16 residues. The germline CDR1 and CDR2 sequences are MGHRA and YSYEKL. CDR3 in amino acids: CASSRDVTSGSYEQYF. The DNA for the CDR3 is TGCGCCAGCAGCCGGGACGTAACTAGCGGGAGTTACGAGCAGTACTTC.

The rearrangement joins TRBV5-1 to TRBJ1-4, with D possibly TRBD1 on 6 matching bases. Trimming took off 4 bases at V and 6 bases at J, with 13 bases between the two ends. This CDR3 is built from 14 residues. In germline, CDR1 is SGHRS, CDR2 YFSETQ. The CDR3 DNA sequence: TGCGCCAGCAGCCCGACAGGAGTCTATGAAAAACTGTTTTTT. Amino acids: CASSPTGVYEKLFF.

The chain links TRBV7-8 to TRBJ1-5; 7 nucleotides align to TRBD1. With 1 base clipped from V and 1 base from J, the junction kept 4 bases outside the gene matches. The CDR3 length is 16 residues. Germline V CDR1 and CDR2: SGHVS, FQNEAQ. The CDR3 loop reads CASSLEGANSNQPQHF. The DNA for the CDR3 is TGTGCCAGCAGCTTAGAGGGGGCTAACAGCAATCAGCCCCAGCATTTT.

V and J are TRBV5-1 and TRBJ1-4; TRBD1 matches 9 bases. V was clipped by 4 bases and J by 7 bases; unmatched bases: 5. This CDR3 contains 14 residues. The germline V gene has CDR1 SGHRS and CDR2 YFSETQ. CDR3 bases: TGCGCCAGCAGCCTACAGGGGGCTCGTGAAAAACTGTTTTTT. It specifies CASSLQGAREKLFF. The full variable domain, rest sourced from reference TRBV5-1 and TRBJ1-4, is KAGVTQTPRYLIKTRGQQVTLSCSPISGHRSVSWYQQTPGQGLQFLFEYFSETQRNKGNFPGRFSGRQFSNSRSEMNVSTLELGDSALYLCASSLQGAREKLFFGSGTQLSVL.

The rearrangement joins TRBV7-9 to TRBJ2-7; D is possibly TRBD1 (5 bases). The CDR3 has 16 residues. V was cut by 3 bases and J by 4 bases, with 19 bases left in between. Germline V CDR1 and CDR2: SEHNR, FQNEAQ (reference sequence). CDR3 in amino acids: CASSFVGLSAVYEQYF. The CDR3 DNA reads as TGTGCCAGCAGCTTTGTGGGGCTCTCGGCAGTTTACGAGCAGTACTTC. Filled out from reference TRBV7-9 and TRBJ2-7, the complete variable domain reads DTGVSQNPRHKITKRGQNVTFRCDPISEHNRLYWYRQTLGQGPEFLTYFQNEAQLEKSRLLSDRFSAERPKGSFSTLEIQRTEQGDSAMYLCASSFVGLSAVYEQYFGPGTRLTVT.